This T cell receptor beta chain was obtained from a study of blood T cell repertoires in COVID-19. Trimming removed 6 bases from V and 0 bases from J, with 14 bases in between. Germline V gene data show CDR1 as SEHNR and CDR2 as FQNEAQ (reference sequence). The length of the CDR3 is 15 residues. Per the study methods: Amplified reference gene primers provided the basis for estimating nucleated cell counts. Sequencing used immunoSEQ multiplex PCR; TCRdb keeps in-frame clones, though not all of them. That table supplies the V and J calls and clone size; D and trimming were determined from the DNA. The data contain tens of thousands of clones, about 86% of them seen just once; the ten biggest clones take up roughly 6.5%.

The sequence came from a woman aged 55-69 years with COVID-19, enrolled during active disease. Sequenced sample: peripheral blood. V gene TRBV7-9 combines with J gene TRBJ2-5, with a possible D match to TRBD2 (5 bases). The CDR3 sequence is CASSSHRDYQETQYF. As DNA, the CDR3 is TGTGCCAGCAGTTCGCACCGGGATTACCAAGAGACCCAGTACTTC.